This is a list of T cell receptor beta chains from one sample in a study of blood T cell repertoires in COVID-19. Assay used: immunoSEQ multiplex PCR; TCRdb lists only in-frame clones, some missing. Of 80,000 to 85,000 clones in the sample, 85% to 90% were seen once. Sequenced input: peripheral blood. The receptors stem from a woman of 80 years or more with acute or convalescent COVID-19. Both conserved end residues are part of each CDR3. D genes are given only for firm matches. Size values are once, few and many counts, or a class for expanded clones, and some rows have none.

d_gene,v_gene,abundance,j_gene,CDR3nt,CDR3aa
.,TRBV5-1,.,TRBJ2-1,TGCGCCAGCAGCCTAGGTGGTTCTATAAACTACAATGAGCAGTTCTTC,CASSLGGSINYNEQFF
.,TRBV7-3,.,TRBJ1-2,TGTGCCAGCAGCGCCCGTCGGGTCTATGGCTACACCTTC,CASSARRVYGYTF
.,TRBV2,.,TRBJ2-2,TGTGCCAGCAGTGAAACCCCCACAGTAACCGGGGAGCTGTTTTTT,CASSETPTVTGELFF
.,TRBV19,.,TRBJ1-6,TGTGCCAGTAGTGCCCTCTACGAGTTGAATTCACCCCTCCACTTT,CASSALYELNSPLHF
.,TRBV6-1,.,TRBJ1-5,TGTGCCAGCAGTGAAGCGCTCGGCCCGGGGCAGCCCCAGCATTTT,CASSEALGPGQPQHF
TRBD1,TRBV2,once,TRBJ2-7,TGTGCCAGCAGTACAGACAGGGCAAGCCTGGGCTTC,CASSTDRASLGF
.,TRBV6-2/TRBV6-3,.,TRBJ1-1,TGTGCCAGCAGTTACCCTCCCCACGGAGCGAACACTGAAGCTTTCTTT,CASSYPPHGANTEAFF
.,TRBV5-4,.,TRBJ1-1,TGTGCCAGCCGGGGGGCAGATCGGACTGAAGCTTTCTTT,CASRGADRTEAFF
TRBD1,TRBV10-2,.,TRBJ1-2,TGCGCCAGCAGTTTAGGGGGCTTTGATGGCTACACCTTC,CASSLGGFDGYTF
.,TRBV6-5,.,TRBJ1-1,TGTGCCAGCACTTCGGAACAGCCGAACACTGAAGCTTTCTTT,CASTSEQPNTEAFF
TRBD1,TRBV10-2,.,TRBJ2-4,TGCGCCAGCAGTGAGCTAGGGGACAGAAACATTCAGTACTTC,CASSELGDRNIQYF
.,TRBV19,.,TRBJ2-3,TGTGCCAGTAGTATATCAGCAGGGTGGGATACGCAGTATTTT,CASSISAGWDTQYF
.,TRBV12-5,.,TRBJ2-6,TGTGCTAGTGGTTTGGTTTCAGGGGGCGGGAGCGGGGCCAACGTCCTGACTTTC,CASGLVSGGGSGANVLTF
.,TRBV11-2,.,TRBJ1-2,TGTGCCAGCAGCCGACGGGACTCCCAGGGAGGCTACACCTTC,CASSRRDSQGGYTF
.,TRBV4-3,.,TRBJ1-2,TGCGCCAGCAGCCAAGAAGGCCAGGGCTTCGGCTATGGCTACACCTTC,CASSQEGQGFGYGYTF
TRBD2,TRBV5-8,.,TRBJ2-1,TGTGCCAGCAGCTTGCACGGGAGGGCCTCGGATGAGCAGTTCTTC,CASSLHGRASDEQFF
.,TRBV2,.,TRBJ2-6,TGTGCCAGCAGTGAAGGGAGCTCTGGGGCCAACGTCCTGACTTTC,CASSEGSSGANVLTF
.,TRBV15,.,TRBJ1-3,TGTGCCACCAGCAGAGATCTCGGGGGGCACCTCTCTGGAAACACCATATATTTT,CATSRDLGGHLSGNTIYF